The entry below describes one TCR beta chain. Its matching antigen is unknown. At the DNA level, this CDR3 is encoded by other sequences in the same sample as well. In the source study's methods: From ImmunoSEQ came sequences covering only the junction and carrying no quality scores, so filtering differed. Profiled with immunoSEQ multiplex PCR; TCRdb holds only in-frame clones, not every one. D and trimming were read from the DNA, whereas the V and J calls and clone size are those reported in that table. The sample contains under 600,000 clones, 75% to 80% of which appear only once. The CDR3 runs 13 residues. Germline V gene lookup returns CDR1 LNHDA and CDR2 SQIVND (reference sequence). With 3 bases removed from V and 4 bases from J, the gap between germline ends came to 7 bases. The record originates from a study of shared clonotypes between healthy human individuals. General observations from the study: Donor clonotype sharing was expected to depend on sequencing depth.

The clonotype was recovered from a woman aged 40-49 years in good health. Some clones in this sample may be carry-over from other donors' samples. The gene calls are TRBV19 and TRBJ2-1; maybe TRBD1 (5 bases). Material for sequencing was PBMCs. This CDR3 reads CASSMGPYNEQFF. Written as DNA, the CDR3 is TGTGCCAGTAGTATGGGGCCGTACAATGAGCAGTTCTTC.